What follows describes a single T cell receptor (beta chain). Its antigen is not known. The germline V and J ends were trimmed by 4 bases and 2 bases, with 14 bases remaining between them. Germline CDR1 and CDR2: SGHVS and FQNEAQ. The CDR3 sequence is 15 residues long. The data stem from a study of metastatic and nonmetastatic thyroid tumors. Across the study: A comparison of repertoires was made across blood and tumor or nodule tissue from malignant and benign thyroid patients. Findings and caveats of the study: A significant increase in TCR beta diversity was reportedly seen in malignant thyroid tumors relative to benign nodules, in blood and tumor.

There were no patients who had received any treatment before thyroid surgery. In the study's own analysis: The study took CDR3 differences across clinicopathological groups and made a distant-metastasis classifier for papillary thyroid cancer from them. TCRdb re-called clones from the PCR reads using MiXCR. TCRdb's processing, not the study's, gives the V and J calls here. The profile shows 12,000 or so clones, around 33% of them singletons. The chain combines TRBV7-8 with TRBJ1-2; the D gene is possibly TRBD1 (6 bases). Sequencing was performed on tumor tissue. The source is a male donor with papillary thyroid cancer or a benign thyroid nodule (not recorded which). Some clones in this sample may be carry-over from other donors' samples. The CDR3 is CASSSARTVNYGYTF. CDR3 coding DNA: TGTGCCAGCAGCTCCGCAAGGACAGTGAACTATGGCTACACCTTC.